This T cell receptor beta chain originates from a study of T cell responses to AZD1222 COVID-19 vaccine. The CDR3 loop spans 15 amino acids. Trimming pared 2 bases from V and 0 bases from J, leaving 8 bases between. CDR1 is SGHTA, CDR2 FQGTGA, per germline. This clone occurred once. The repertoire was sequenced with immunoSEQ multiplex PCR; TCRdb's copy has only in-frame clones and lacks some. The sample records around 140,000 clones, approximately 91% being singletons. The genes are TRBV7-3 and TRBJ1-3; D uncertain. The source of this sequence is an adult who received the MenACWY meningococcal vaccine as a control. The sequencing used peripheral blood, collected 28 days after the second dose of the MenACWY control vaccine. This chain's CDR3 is CASSLGPNSGNTIYF. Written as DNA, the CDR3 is TGTGCCAGCAGCTTAGGTCCCAACTCTGGAAACACCATATATTTT.